The 24 T cell receptor beta chains given below trace back to one sample, sequenced in a study of human T cells and chemical hapten exposure (dated by TCRdb to 2020 to 2022). The intended sense of this specimen's time point label: patch test 3, about 24 weeks after DPC sensitization. The sample's treatment or condition, from its label and the paper: therapeutic diphenylcyclopropenone sensitization with weekly scalp DPC. Library prep was done by RACE. The reads were generated on a NextSeq 500. The public reads were reanalyzed by TCRdb: fastp trimming at Q25, MiXCR alignment, in-frame beta chains only. Rows matching on CDR3 protein sequence are summarized as one entry with the most common DNA and genes. This sample is represented by 190,000 or so distinct CDR3 sequences; roughly a quarter of them were singletons. Approximately 2.3% of the sample lies in the top ten. Sample: whole blood, taken in connection with sensitization to the hapten diphenylcyclopropenone (DPC). The source is a middle-aged woman with alopecia areata. Some clones in this sample may be carry-over from other donors' samples.

V usage is TRBV28 and J usage is TRBJ2-1; D is perhaps TRBD2 (5 bases). CDR1 is MDHEN and CDR2 is SYDVKM in the germline V gene. V was trimmed by 10 bases and J by 4 bases, leaving 20 bases between them. The CDR3 has 15 residues. CDR3 region: CATLHPGSGYNEQFF. CDR3 DNA sequence: TGTGCCACCCTCCACCCGGGGTCCGGTTACAATGAGCAGTTCTTC. Full variable domain (rest looked up from reference TRBV28 and TRBJ2-1): DVKVTQSSRYLVKRTGEKVFLECVQDMDHENMFWYRQDPGLGLRLIYFSYDVKMKEKGDIPEGYSVSREKKERFSLILESASTNQTSMYLCATLHPGSGYNEQFFGPGTRLTVL.

This clonotype was counted ten times or more. This chain joins TRBV6-1 and TRBJ1-5; D uncertain. The germline V gene encodes CDR1 MNHNS and CDR2 SASEGT. This CDR3 is built from 11 residues. V lost 6 bases, J lost 6 bases, and 6 bases lay in between. As DNA, the CDR3 is TGTGCCAGCAGCCGGGTTCAGCCCCAGCATTTT. It translates to CASSRVQPQHF.

The rearrangement links TRBV7-3 to TRBJ2-1; TRBD2 matches at 12 bases. Germline V gives CDR1 SGHTA, CDR2 FQGTGA. CDR3 length: 14 amino acids. J was trimmed by 10 bases and V by 6 bases; bases with no gene match: 7. In nucleotides, the CDR3 is TGTGCCAGCAGGGCTAGCGGGAGGGCGGGAGAGCAGTTCTTC. The encoded protein is CASRASGRAGEQFF.

The genes are TRBV7-2 and TRBJ2-5; tentatively, D is TRBD2 (5 bases). This CDR3 region has 14 residues. V lost 4 bases to trimming and J lost 4 bases, with 13 bases between them. CDR1 and CDR2 from the germline V gene are SGHTA and FQGNSA. The CDR3 nucleotides are TGTGCCAGCAGCTCCTCCGGGATCCGAGAGACCCAGTACTTC. Translation gives CASSSSGIRETQYF.

This clonotype has a count of ten or more. V is TRBV4-1 and J is TRBJ1-6, with D hard to call. The CDR3 is made up of 16 amino acids. Looked up from germline, CDR1 is MGHRA and CDR2 is YSYEKL. The V gene lost 2 bases and the J gene lost 6 bases, with 14 bases spanning the gap. The CDR3 here is CASSQFEMGVNSPLHF. CDR3 sequence (DNA): TGCGCCAGCAGCCAATTTGAGATGGGAGTTAATTCACCCCTCCACTTT.

This clonotype was observed a handful of times. This chain joins TRBV28 and TRBJ2-1; 11 bases align to TRBD2. The germline V gene encodes CDR1 MDHEN and CDR2 SYDVKM. This CDR3 is 15 amino acids long. J was trimmed by 4 bases and V by 3 bases; bases with no gene match: 2. CDR3 residues: CASSFSGRAYNEQFF. For the CDR3, the DNA is TGTGCCAGCAGTTTTAGCGGGAGGGCGTACAATGAGCAGTTCTTC.

In its sample, this clonotype was seen a few times. This sequence joins TRBV21-1 and TRBJ2-5; the D call of TRBD2 is as the table states it, not checked on the DNA. TRBV21-1 is described as a pseudogene. The length of the CDR3 is 14 residues. CDR3 region: CASNLAGGPETQYF. The CDR3 nucleotides are TGTGCCAGCAACTTAGCGGGAGGCCCAGAGACCCAGTACTTC.

This clonotype has only a few counts. J is TRBJ2-1 and V is TRBV6-4, with 7 bases that match TRBD1. V lost 5 bases and J lost 3; bases outside the gene matches: 7. The germline CDR1 and CDR2 sequences are MRHNA and SNTAGT. The CDR3 consists of 15 residues. The CDR3 nucleotides are TGTGCCAGCAGTAAAGACAGGGCCCACTACAATGAGCAGTTCTTC. Translating gives CASSKDRAHYNEQFF.

The J gene is TRBJ2-3, the V gene TRBV7-8, with D possibly matching TRBD2 (6 bases). The CDR3 totals 13 residues. Looked up from germline, CDR1 is SGHVS and CDR2 is FQNEAQ. Between the trimmed V and J ends, which lost 5 bases and 8 bases, there was a span of 14 bases. CDR3 DNA: TGTGCCAGCAGCGCGGGACTTGCCGGTACGCAGTATTTT. As protein: CASSAGLAGTQYF.

The rearrangement joins TRBV6-1 to TRBJ2-4; tentative D call: TRBD1 (6 bases). CDR1 is MNHNS and CDR2 is SASEGT in the germline V gene. This CDR3 has 13 amino acids. V shed 6 bases and J shed 5 bases, with 11 bases lying between them. The CDR3 sequence is CASSPRTENIQYF. The CDR3 DNA sequence: TGTGCCAGCAGCCCTAGGACAGAAAACATTCAGTACTTC.

This clonotype was recorded a few times. The chain recombines TRBV5-6 with TRBJ2-7; D might be TRBD1 (6 bases). The CDR3 runs to 14 residues. V lost 2 bases and J 0 bases, leaving 9 bases between the germline ends. Per the germline V gene, CDR1 is SGHDT and CDR2 is YYEEEE. This CDR3 is CASSFRQVSYEQYF. DNA for the CDR3: TGTGCCAGCAGCTTCCGACAGGTCTCCTACGAGCAGTACTTC.

The V and J genes are TRBV6-6 and TRBJ1-1; unclear D gene. V was shortened by 5 bases and J by 0 bases, with 10 bases between the two germline ends. The CDR3 has 14 amino acids. CDR1 and CDR2 (germline): MNHNY, SVGAGI (reference sequence). CDR3 residues: CASSPQTMNTEAFF. The CDR3 bases are TGTGCCAGCAGTCCGCAGACAATGAACACTGAAGCTTTCTTT.

The chain combines TRBV7-9 with TRBJ2-7, with a tentative D call TRBD1 (5 bases). CDR1 is SEHNR, CDR2 FQNEAQ, per germline (reference sequence). The V end was cut by 5 bases, the J end by 3 bases, with 17 bases between. The CDR3 sequence is 15 residues long. The CDR3 DNA reads TGTGCCAGCAGCCCGGGTTTAGGGGCCCACTACGAGCAGTACTTC. Translation: CASSPGLGAHYEQYF.

This clonotype was recorded a few times. The rearrangement uses TRBV5-1 and TRBJ2-2, with D uncertain. Germline assignment: CDR1 SGHRS and CDR2 YFSETQ. The germline V and J ends were trimmed by 1 base and 11 bases, with 9 bases remaining between them. CDR3 length: 12 amino acids. CDR3 nucleotides: TGCGCCAGCAGCTTGTCCGCTCGCGAGCTGTTTTTT. This translates into CASSLSARELFF.

This clonotype occurred a few times. The chain is built from TRBV11-3 and TRBJ2-7; TRBD2 might be the D (6 bases). CDR3 length equals 15 residues. Trimming shortened V by 5 bases and J by 0 bases, and 14 bases separated the two germline ends. CDR1 SGHNT and CDR2 YENEEA come from the germline V gene. CDR3 coding DNA: TGTGCCAGCAGCCCCGGGAGCGCCGGCTCCTACGAGCAGTACTTC. Encoded protein: CASSPGSAGSYEQYF.

This chain connects TRBV6-5 to TRBJ2-1; a weak D match, TRBD2 (6 bases). The germline gives CDR1 MNHEY, CDR2 SVGAGI. With 6 bases removed from V and 4 bases from J, the gap between germline ends came to 13 bases. CDR3 size: 14 residues. The CDR3 region is CASSQAREYNEQFF. CDR3 DNA: TGTGCCAGCAGCCAAGCCCGGGAGTACAATGAGCAGTTCTTC.

The rearrangement joins TRBV5-1 to TRBJ2-5, with D possibly being TRBD1 or TRBD2 (5 bases each). V was pared by 2 bases and J by 1 base, with 9 bases between. CDR1 SGHRS and CDR2 YFSETQ come from the germline V gene. CDR3 length: 14 residues. This chain's CDR3 is CASSFWGTQETQYF. The DNA of the CDR3 is TGCGCCAGCAGCTTCTGGGGGACCCAAGAGACCCAGTACTTC.

Only a few counts were recorded for this clonotype. This chain links TRBV7-2 with TRBJ1-1; D not resolved. V was pared by 6 bases and J by 0 bases, with 11 bases between. Germline-derived CDR1 and CDR2 are SGHTA and FQGNSA. The CDR3 runs 14 residues. The CDR3 reads CASRAGSLNTEAFF. CDR3 DNA sequence: TGTGCCAGCAGGGCCGGGTCTTTGAACACTGAAGCTTTCTTT.

CDR3 residues: CASSALGGGRTEAFF. CDR3 sequence (DNA): TGTGCCAGCAGCGCCCTGGGCGGGGGGCGGACTGAAGCTTTCTTT. This chain links TRBV9 with TRBJ1-1, with D possibly matching TRBD1 (6 bases). Germline V gene sequence: CDR1 SGDLS, CDR2 YYNGEE. V was cut by 3 bases and J by 5 bases, with 17 bases left in between. This CDR3 contains 15 residues. Variable domain in full (rest from reference TRBV9 and TRBJ1-1): DSGVTQTPKHLITATGQRVTLRCSPRSGDLSVYWYQQSLDQGLQFLIQYYNGEERAKGNILERFSAQQFPDLHSELNLSSLELGDSALYFCASSALGGGRTEAFFGQGTRLTVV.

This chain joins TRBV28 and TRBJ2-7; D gene unclear. Looked up from germline, CDR1 is MDHEN and CDR2 is SYDVKM. This CDR3 is built from 13 residues. Trimming stripped 6 bases from V and 5 bases from J, with 14 bases between. CDR3 nucleotide sequence: TGTGCCAGCAGCCTAGGTCCCCCCAACGAGCAGTACTTC. Encoded protein: CASSLGPPNEQYF. Variable domain in full (rest from reference TRBV28 and TRBJ2-7): DVKVTQSSRYLVKRTGEKVFLECVQDMDHENMFWYRQDPGLGLRLIYFSYDVKMKEKGDIPEGYSVSREKKERFSLILESASTNQTSMYLCASSLGPPNEQYFGPGTRLTVT.

This clonotype was observed at least ten times. The J gene is TRBJ2-3, the V gene TRBV6-5; D is ambiguous. The CDR3 loop spans 15 amino acids. Germline V gives CDR1 MNHEY, CDR2 SVGAGI. The V and J ends lost 0 bases and 1 base respectively, with 8 bases between them. The CDR3, as DNA: TGTGCCAGCAGTTACTCGAACGTGGGCACAGATACGCAGTATTTT. It is translated as CASSYSNVGTDTQYF.

V and J are TRBV20-1 and TRBJ2-7, with 10 bases lining up with TRBD2. This CDR3 is 14 amino acids long. V dropped 3 bases and J dropped 3; count of bases not matched to a gene: 5. Looked up from germline, CDR1 is DFQATT and CDR2 is SNEGSKA (reference sequence). This chain's CDR3 is CSASRTSGNYEQYF. The CDR3 nucleotides read TGCAGTGCTAGTAGGACTAGCGGTAACTACGAGCAGTACTTC.

This clonotype was observed many times. The V and J genes are TRBV29-1 and TRBJ1-4; unclear D gene. The V gene's germline CDR1 is SQVTM and CDR2 ANQGSEA. V shed 7 bases and J shed 11 bases, with 14 bases lying between them. The CDR3 covers 11 residues. Written as DNA, the CDR3 is TGCAGCGCCGAGGAGAATCGGAAACTGTTTTTT. The encoded protein is CSAEENRKLFF.

Only a few counts were recorded for this clonotype. This chain connects TRBV20-1 to TRBJ1-1; D remains ambiguous. The CDR3 totals 14 residues. Trimming left V 0 bases short and J 4 bases short, with 12 bases between. The germline CDR1 and CDR2 sequences are DFQATT and SNEGSKA (reference sequence). DNA for the CDR3: TGCAGTGCTAGAGATCGACGCATCGGCACTGAAGCTTTCTTT. Amino acid sequence: CSARDRRIGTEAFF.